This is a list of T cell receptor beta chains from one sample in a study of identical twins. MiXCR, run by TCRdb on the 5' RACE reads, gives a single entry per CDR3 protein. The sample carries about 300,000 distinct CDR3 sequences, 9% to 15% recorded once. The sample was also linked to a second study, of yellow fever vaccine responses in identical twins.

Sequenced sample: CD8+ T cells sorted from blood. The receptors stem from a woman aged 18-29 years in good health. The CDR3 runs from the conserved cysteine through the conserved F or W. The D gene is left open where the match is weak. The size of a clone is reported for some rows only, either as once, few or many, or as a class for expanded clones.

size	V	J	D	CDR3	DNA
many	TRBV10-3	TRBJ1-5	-	CATGFEEGVYSNQPQHF	TGTGCCACAGGGTTTGAAGAGGGGGTCTATAGCAATCAGCCCCAGCATTTT
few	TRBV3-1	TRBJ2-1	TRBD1	CASSWDRGDEQFF	TGTGCCAGCAGCTGGGACAGGGGAGACGAGCAGTTCTTC
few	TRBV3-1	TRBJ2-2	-	CASSQELWAGWTGELFF	TGTGCCAGCAGCCAAGAACTCTGGGCAGGATGGACCGGGGAGCTGTTTTTT
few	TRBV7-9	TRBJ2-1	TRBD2	CASSSPGLVNEQFF	TGTGCCAGCAGCTCTCCGGGACTAGTAAATGAGCAGTTCTTC
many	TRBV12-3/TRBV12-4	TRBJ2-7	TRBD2	CASSATSGTTAYEQYF	TGTGCCAGCAGTGCGACTAGCGGAACAACGGCCTACGAGCAGTACTTC
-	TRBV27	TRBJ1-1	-	CASSLSTTVNTEAFF	TGTGCCAGCAGTTTATCTACGACAGTAAACACTGAAGCTTTCTTT
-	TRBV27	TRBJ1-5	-	CASSLAGSSNQPQHF	TGTGCCAGCAGTTTGGCCGGGTCAAGCAATCAGCCCCAGCATTTT
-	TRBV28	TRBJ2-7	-	CASCVTGLVDEQYF	TGTGCCAGCTGTGTGACAGGTTTAGTCGACGAGCAGTACTTC
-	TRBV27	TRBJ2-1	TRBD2	CASSGIAGGRHEQFF	TGTGCCAGCAGTGGAATAGCGGGAGGGAGGCATGAGCAGTTCTTC
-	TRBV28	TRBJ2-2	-	CASSLYRLSTGELFF	TGTGCCAGCAGTTTATATCGCCTAAGCACCGGGGAGCTGTTTTTT
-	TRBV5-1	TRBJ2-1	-	CASSLGGWSGHNEQFF	TGCGCCAGCAGCTTGGGGGGGTGGAGCGGTCACAATGAGCAGTTCTTC
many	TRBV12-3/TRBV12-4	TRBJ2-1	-	CASSLNEQFF	TGTGCCAGCAGTTTGAATGAGCAGTTCTTC
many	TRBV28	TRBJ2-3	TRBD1	CASSFAPGQGTDTQYF	TGTGCCAGCAGTTTCGCTCCGGGACAGGGGACAGATACGCAGTATTTT
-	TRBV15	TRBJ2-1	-	CATSSRQDNEQFF	TGTGCCACCAGCTCCCGACAAGACAATGAGCAGTTCTTC
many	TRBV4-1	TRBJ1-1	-	CASSDYRVNTEAFF	TGCGCCAGCAGCGATTACAGGGTAAACACTGAAGCTTTCTTT
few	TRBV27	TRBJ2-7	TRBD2	CASRGLAGVSYEQYF	TGTGCGAGCCGGGGACTAGCGGGAGTATCGTACGAGCAGTACTTC
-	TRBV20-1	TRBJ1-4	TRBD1	CSARVQGNNEKLFF	TGCAGTGCTAGAGTACAGGGGAATAATGAAAAACTGTTTTTT
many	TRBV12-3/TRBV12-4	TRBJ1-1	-	CASSGDYYEAFF	TGTGCCAGCAGTGGGGACTATTATGAAGCTTTCTTT
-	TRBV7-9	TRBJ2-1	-	CASSRTGLEQFF	TGTGCCAGCAGCCGAACAGGGTTGGAGCAGTTCTTC
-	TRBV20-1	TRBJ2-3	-	CSASLQLRTDTQYF	TGCAGTGCTAGCCTACAGCTTCGCACAGATACGCAGTATTTT
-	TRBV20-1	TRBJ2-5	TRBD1	CSASTGGQGLTYRETQYF	TGCAGTGCTTCAACAGGGGGCCAGGGACTCACGTATAGGGAGACCCAGTACTTC